The entry that follows covers one T cell receptor (beta chain) sequence. Its antigen is not known. The V segment lost 0 bases and the J segment 4 bases; nucleotides outside the gene matches: 4. CDR3 length: 15 residues. Germline V gene sequence: CDR1 SGDLS, CDR2 YYNGEE. The method was immunoSEQ multiplex PCR; TCRdb's version includes in-frame clones alone and lacks a portion of them. The repertoire holds approximately 98,000 clones, with approximately 94% as singletons. These data belong to a study of cytomegalovirus exposure and HLA in healthy donors. Study-level results: In vitro experiments confirmed that three CMV-associated chains were specific for CMV antigens.

This receptor was taken from a woman younger than 30 in good health and CMV-seronegative. This chain connects TRBV9 to TRBJ2-7; 10 nucleotides match TRBD2. The source material was PBMCs. The CDR3 reads CASSVGERGGYEQYF. The CDR3 bases are TGTGCCAGCAGCGTAGGTGAGCGGGGGGGTTACGAGCAGTACTTC.